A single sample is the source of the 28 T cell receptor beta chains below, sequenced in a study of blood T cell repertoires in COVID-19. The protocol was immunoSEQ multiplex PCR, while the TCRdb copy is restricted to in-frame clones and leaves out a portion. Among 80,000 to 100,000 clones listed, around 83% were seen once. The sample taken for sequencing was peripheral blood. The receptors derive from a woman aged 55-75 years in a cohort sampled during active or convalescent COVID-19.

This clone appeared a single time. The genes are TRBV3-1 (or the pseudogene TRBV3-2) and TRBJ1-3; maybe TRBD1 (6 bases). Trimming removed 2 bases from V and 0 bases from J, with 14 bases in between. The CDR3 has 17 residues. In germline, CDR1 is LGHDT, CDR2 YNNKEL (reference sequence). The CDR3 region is CASSQSGEGRSGNTIYF. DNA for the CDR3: TGTGCCAGCAGCCAATCAGGGGAGGGCCGCTCTGGAAACACCATATATTTT.

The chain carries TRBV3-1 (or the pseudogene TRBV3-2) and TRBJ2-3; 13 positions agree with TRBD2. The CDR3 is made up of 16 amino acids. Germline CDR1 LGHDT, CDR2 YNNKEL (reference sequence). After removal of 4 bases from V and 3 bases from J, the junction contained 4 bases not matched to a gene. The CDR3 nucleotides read TGTGCCAGCAGCCTACGGACTAGCGGGAGAACAGATACGCAGTATTTT. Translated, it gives CASSLRTSGRTDTQYF.

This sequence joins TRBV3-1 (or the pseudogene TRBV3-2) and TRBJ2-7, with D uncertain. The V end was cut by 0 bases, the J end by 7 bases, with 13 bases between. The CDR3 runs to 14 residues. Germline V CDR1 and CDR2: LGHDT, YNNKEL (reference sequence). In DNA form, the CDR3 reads TGTGCCAGCAGCCAAGACAGAAACTATGGGGAGCAGTACTTC. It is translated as CASSQDRNYGEQYF.

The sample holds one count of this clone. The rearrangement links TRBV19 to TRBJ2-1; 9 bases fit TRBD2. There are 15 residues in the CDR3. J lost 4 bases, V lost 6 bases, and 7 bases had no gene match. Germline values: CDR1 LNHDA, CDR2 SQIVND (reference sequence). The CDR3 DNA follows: TGTGCCAGTAGCCCCGGGACTAGCAATTACAATGAGCAGTTCTTC. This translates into CASSPGTSNYNEQFF.

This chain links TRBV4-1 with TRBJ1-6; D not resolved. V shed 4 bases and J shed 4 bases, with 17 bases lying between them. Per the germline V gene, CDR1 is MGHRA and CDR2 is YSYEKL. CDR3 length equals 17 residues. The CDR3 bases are TGCGCCAGCAGCCGAAACCCAGTTCCACCTTATAATTCACCCCTCCACTTT. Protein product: CASSRNPVPPYNSPLHF.

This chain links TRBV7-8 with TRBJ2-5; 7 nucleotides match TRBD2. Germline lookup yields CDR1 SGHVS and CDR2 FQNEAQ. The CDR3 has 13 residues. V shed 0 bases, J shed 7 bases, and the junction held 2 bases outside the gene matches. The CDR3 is CASSLAGEGTQYF. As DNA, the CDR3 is TGTGCCAGCAGCTTAGCCGGGGAGGGGACCCAGTACTTC.

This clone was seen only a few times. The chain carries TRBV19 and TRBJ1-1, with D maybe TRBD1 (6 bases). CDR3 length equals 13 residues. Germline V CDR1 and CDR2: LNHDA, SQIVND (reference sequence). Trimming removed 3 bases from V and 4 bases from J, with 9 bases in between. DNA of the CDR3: TGTGCCAGTAGTATGCGGACAGTCACTGAAGCTTTCTTT. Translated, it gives CASSMRTVTEAFF.

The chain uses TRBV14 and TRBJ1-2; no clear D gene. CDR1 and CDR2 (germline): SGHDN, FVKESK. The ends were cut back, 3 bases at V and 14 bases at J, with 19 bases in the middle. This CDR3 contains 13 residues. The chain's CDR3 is CASSHPLHVTLTF. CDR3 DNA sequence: TGTGCCAGCAGCCATCCTCTTCATGTGACTCTAACCTTC.

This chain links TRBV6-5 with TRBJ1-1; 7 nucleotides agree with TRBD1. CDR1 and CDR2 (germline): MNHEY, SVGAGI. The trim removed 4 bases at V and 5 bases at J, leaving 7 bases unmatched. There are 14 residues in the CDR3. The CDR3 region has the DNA TGTGCCAGCAGTTCACAAAACAGGGGAACTGAAGCTTTCTTT. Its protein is CASSSQNRGTEAFF.

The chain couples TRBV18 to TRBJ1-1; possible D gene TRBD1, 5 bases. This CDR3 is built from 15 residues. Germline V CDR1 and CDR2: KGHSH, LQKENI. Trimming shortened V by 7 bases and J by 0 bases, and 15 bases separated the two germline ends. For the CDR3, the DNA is TGTGCCAGCTTCCGGGGGAGAGGCTTGAACACTGAAGCTTTCTTT. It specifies CASFRGRGLNTEAFF.

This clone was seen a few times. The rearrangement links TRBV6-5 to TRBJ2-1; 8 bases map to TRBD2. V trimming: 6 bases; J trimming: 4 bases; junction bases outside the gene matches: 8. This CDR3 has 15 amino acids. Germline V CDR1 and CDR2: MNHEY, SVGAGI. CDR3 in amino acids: CASRRTSGGYNEQFF. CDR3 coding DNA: TGTGCCAGCAGACGTACTAGCGGCGGGTACAATGAGCAGTTCTTC.

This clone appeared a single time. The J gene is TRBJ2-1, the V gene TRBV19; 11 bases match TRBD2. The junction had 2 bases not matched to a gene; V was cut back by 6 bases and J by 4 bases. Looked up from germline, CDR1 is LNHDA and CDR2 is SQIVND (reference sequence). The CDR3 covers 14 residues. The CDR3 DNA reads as TGTGCCAGTAGCACTAGCGGGGGTTACAATGAGCAGTTCTTC. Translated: CASSTSGGYNEQFF. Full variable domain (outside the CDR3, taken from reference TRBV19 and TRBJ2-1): DGGITQSPKYLFRKEGQNVTLSCEQNLNHDAMYWYRQDPGQGLRLIYYSQIVNDFQKGDIAEGYSVSREKKESFPLTVTSAQKNPTAFYLCASSTSGGYNEQFFGPGTRLTVL.

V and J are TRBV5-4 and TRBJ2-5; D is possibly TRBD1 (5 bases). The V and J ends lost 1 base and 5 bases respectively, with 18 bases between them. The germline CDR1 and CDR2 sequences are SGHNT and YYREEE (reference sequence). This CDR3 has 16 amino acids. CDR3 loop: CASSLRIGERWETQYF. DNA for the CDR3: TGTGCCAGCAGCTTGAGGATAGGGGAAAGGTGGGAGACCCAGTACTTC. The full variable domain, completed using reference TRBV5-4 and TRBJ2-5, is ETGVTQSPTHLIKTRGQQVTLRCSSQSGHNTVSWYQQALGQGPQFIFQYYREEENGRGNFPPRFSGLQFPNYSSELNVNALELDDSALYLCASSLRIGERWETQYFGPGTRLLVL.

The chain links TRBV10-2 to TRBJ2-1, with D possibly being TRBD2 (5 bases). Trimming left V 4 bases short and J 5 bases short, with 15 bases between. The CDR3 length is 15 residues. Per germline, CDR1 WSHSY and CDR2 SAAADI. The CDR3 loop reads CASSVGPSRNNEQFF. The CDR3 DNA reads TGCGCCAGCAGTGTGGGTCCTAGCCGCAACAATGAGCAGTTCTTC.

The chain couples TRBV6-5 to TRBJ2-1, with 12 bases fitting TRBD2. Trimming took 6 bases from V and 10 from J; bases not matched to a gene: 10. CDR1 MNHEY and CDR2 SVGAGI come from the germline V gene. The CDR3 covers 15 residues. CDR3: CASRWTSGTPSEQFF. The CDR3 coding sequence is TGTGCCAGCAGATGGACTAGCGGGACCCCATCCGAGCAGTTCTTC.

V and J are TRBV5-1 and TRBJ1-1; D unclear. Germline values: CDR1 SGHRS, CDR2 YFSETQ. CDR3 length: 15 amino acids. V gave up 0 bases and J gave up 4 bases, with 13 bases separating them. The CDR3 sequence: CASSLASSLSTEAFF. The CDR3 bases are TGCGCCAGCAGCTTGGCCAGTAGCTTGTCCACTGAAGCTTTCTTT.

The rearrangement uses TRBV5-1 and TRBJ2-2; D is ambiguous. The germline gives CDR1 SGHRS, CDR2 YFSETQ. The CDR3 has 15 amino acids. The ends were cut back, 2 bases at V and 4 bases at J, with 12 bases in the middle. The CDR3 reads CASSFLRDSTGELFF. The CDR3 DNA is TGCGCCAGCAGCTTCCTCCGAGATAGCACCGGGGAGCTGTTTTTT.

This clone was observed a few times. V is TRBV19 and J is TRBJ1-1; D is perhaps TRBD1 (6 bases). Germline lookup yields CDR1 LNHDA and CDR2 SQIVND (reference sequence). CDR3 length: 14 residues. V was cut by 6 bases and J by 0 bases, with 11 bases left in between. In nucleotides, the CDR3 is TGTGCCAGTAGCCCCACAGGGATGAACACTGAAGCTTTCTTT. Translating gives CASSPTGMNTEAFF.

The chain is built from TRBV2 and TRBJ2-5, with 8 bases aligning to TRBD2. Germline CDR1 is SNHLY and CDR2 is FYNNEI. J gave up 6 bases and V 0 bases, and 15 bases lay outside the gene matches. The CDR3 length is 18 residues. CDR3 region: CASSEALPGLGGWKTQYF. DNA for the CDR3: TGTGCCAGCAGTGAAGCGCTTCCGGGACTAGGGGGATGGAAGACCCAGTACTTC.

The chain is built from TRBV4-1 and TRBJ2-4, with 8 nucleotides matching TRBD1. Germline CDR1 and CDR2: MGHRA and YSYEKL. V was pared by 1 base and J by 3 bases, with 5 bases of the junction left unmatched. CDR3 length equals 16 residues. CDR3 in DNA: TGCGCCAGCAGCCAAGGCCGACAGGGGAACAAAAACATTCAGTACTTC. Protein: CASSQGRQGNKNIQYF.

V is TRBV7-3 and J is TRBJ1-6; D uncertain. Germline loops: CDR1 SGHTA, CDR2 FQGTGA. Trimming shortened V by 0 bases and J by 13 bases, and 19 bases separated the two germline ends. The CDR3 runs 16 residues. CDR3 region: CASSLTLGPVLAPLHF. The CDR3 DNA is TGTGCCAGCAGCTTAACCCTGGGCCCCGTTTTGGCGCCCCTCCACTTT.

CDR3: CASSIGRDRKNIQYF. CDR3 nucleotides: TGTGCCAGTAGTATTGGGCGGGATCGGAAAAACATTCAGTACTTC. V usage is TRBV19 and J usage is TRBJ2-4; TRBD2 might be the D (6 bases). The V end lost 3 bases, the J end lost 4 bases, and 13 bases lay between the germline ends. This CDR3 is 15 amino acids long. Germline V gives CDR1 LNHDA, CDR2 SQIVND (reference sequence). The full variable domain, rest sourced from reference TRBV19 and TRBJ2-4, is DGGITQSPKYLFRKEGQNVTLSCEQNLNHDAMYWYRQDPGQGLRLIYYSQIVNDFQKGDIAEGYSVSREKKESFPLTVTSAQKNPTAFYLCASSIGRDRKNIQYFGAGTRLSVL.

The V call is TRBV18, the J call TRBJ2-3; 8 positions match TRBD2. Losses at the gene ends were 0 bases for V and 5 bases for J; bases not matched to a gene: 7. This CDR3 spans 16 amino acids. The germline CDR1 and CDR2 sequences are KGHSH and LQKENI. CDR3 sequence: CASSPPSAGVEDTQYF. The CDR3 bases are TGTGCCAGCTCACCACCGTCAGCGGGGGTAGAAGATACGCAGTATTTT.

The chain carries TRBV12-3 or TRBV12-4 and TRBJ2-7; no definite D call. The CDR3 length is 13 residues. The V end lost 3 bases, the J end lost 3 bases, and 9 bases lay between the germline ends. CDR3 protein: CASSFLENYEQYF. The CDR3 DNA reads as TGTGCCAGCAGTTTTCTGGAGAACTACGAGCAGTACTTC.

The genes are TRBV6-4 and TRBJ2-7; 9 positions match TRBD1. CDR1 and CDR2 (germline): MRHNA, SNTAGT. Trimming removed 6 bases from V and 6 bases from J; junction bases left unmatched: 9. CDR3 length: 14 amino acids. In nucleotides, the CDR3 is TGTGCCAGCAGCTGCCGGGACAGGGAATGCGAGCAGTACTTC. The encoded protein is CASSCRDRECEQYF.

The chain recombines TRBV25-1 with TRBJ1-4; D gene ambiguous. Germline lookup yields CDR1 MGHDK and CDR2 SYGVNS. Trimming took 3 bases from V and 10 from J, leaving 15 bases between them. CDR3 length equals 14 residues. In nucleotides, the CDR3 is TGTGCCAGCAGTGACCCCCCGGGGAGCGGAAAACTGTTTTTT. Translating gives CASSDPPGSGKLFF.

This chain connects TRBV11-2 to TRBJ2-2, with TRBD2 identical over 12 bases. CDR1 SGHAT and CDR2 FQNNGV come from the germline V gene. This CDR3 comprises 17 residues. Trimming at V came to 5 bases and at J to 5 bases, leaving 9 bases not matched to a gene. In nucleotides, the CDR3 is TGTGCCAGCAGCCCTCGGCTAGCGGGAGGGCCAACCGGGGAGCTGTTTTTT. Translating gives CASSPRLAGGPTGELFF. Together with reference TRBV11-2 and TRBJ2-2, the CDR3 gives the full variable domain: EAGVAQSPRYKIIEKRQSVAFWCNPISGHATLYWYQQILGQGPKLLIQFQNNGVVDDSQLPKDRFSAERLKGVDSTLKIQPAKLEDSAVYLCASSPRLAGGPTGELFFGEGSRLTVL.

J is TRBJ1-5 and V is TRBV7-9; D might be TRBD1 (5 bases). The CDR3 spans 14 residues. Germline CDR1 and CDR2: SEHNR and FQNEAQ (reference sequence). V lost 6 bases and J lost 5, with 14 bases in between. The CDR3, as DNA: TGTGCCAGCAGTCCGACAGTAAACGATCAGCCCCAGCATTTT. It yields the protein CASSPTVNDQPQHF.